The 22 T cell receptor beta chains below all came from one sample that was sequenced in a study of hypomethylating agent response in myelodysplastic syndrome. Using immunoSEQ multiplex PCR, the repertoire was profiled, and TCRdb retains in-frame clones only, with some absent. The sample includes a few thousand clones, approximately 86% of them seen just once. The input for sequencing was bone marrow, taken before or after starting hypomethylating agent treatment for myelodysplastic syndrome (not recorded which). The receptors come from a human donor with myelodysplastic syndrome.

V gene TRBV25-1 combines with J gene TRBJ1-1; D ambiguous. Looked up from germline, CDR1 is MGHDK and CDR2 is SYGVNS. Trimming took 3 bases from V and 0 from J, leaving 8 bases between them. There are 14 residues in the CDR3. CDR3 bases: TGTGCCAGCAGTGAGATTGAGGTGAACACTGAAGCTTTCTTT. Translated, it gives CASSEIEVNTEAFF.

This rearrangement joins TRBV5-1 to TRBJ2-1, with D possibly being TRBD1 (5 bases). The V gene's germline CDR1 is SGHRS and CDR2 YFSETQ. The CDR3 sequence is 16 residues long. Between the trimmed V and J ends, which lost 6 bases and 2 bases, there was a span of 18 bases. CDR3 sequence: CASMKLPQGTYNEQFF. In DNA, the CDR3 is TGCGCCAGCATGAAGCTCCCTCAGGGAACCTACAATGAGCAGTTCTTC.

The chain joins TRBV9 to TRBJ1-4; tentatively, D is TRBD1 (6 bases). The CDR3 has 15 residues. Germline lookup yields CDR1 SGDLS and CDR2 YYNGEE. V lost 4 bases and J lost 0, with 10 bases in between. The CDR3 is CASSPRQATNEKLFF. The CDR3 bases are TGTGCCAGCAGCCCTCGACAGGCAACTAATGAAAAACTGTTTTTT.

The V call is TRBV6-5, the J call TRBJ1-2; D is possibly TRBD1 (6 bases). V lost 6 bases to trimming and J lost 8 bases, with 19 bases between them. The CDR3 extends over 14 amino acids. Germline CDR1 is MNHEY and CDR2 is SVGAGI. DNA of the CDR3: TGTGCCAGCAGGGGCGCCGACAGGACGATAGGCTACACCTTC. It specifies CASRGADRTIGYTF.

This clone came up once. V and J are TRBV25-1 and TRBJ2-5; 10 bases fit TRBD2. CDR3 length equals 14 residues. V shed 4 bases and J 5 bases; nucleotides not matched to a gene: 4. The germline V gene encodes CDR1 MGHDK and CDR2 SYGVNS. CDR3 nucleotides: TGTGCCAGCAGTGTCAGCGGGGGGGGTGAGACCCAGTACTTC. It codes for CASSVSGGGETQYF.

This clone turned up a few times. The V and J genes are TRBV28 and TRBJ2-1, with D tentatively TRBD1 (6 bases). The CDR3 extends over 14 amino acids. The V gene's germline CDR1 is MDHEN and CDR2 SYDVKM. The ends were cut back, 6 bases at V and 4 bases at J, with 13 bases in the middle. The CDR3 here is CASRSGERYNEQFF. The CDR3 bases are TGTGCCAGCAGATCAGGGGAGAGGTACAATGAGCAGTTCTTC.

This clone was seen only a few times. This chain uses TRBV7-3 with TRBJ1-3; D call uncertain. This CDR3 contains 14 residues. The germline V gene has CDR1 SGHTA and CDR2 FQGTGA. Trimming cost V 4 bases and J 4 bases, with 11 bases left between them. The CDR3, as DNA: TGTGCCAGCAGCTCTACAGTGGGAGGAAACACCATATATTTT. Encoded protein: CASSSTVGGNTIYF.

The chain uses TRBV5-5 and TRBJ1-2; possibly TRBD1 for D (6 bases). The V end lost 2 bases, the J end lost 4 bases, and 15 bases lay between the germline ends. The CDR3 is 15 residues long. The germline V gene encodes CDR1 SGHKS and CDR2 YYEKEE (reference sequence). CDR3 sequence reads: CASSFSAGEGYGYTF. The CDR3 nucleotides are TGTGCCAGCAGCTTCTCGGCAGGGGAAGGCTATGGCTACACCTTC. Drawing the rest from reference TRBV5-5 and TRBJ1-2, the complete variable domain is DAGVTQSPTHLIKTRGQQVTLRCSPISGHKSVSWYQQVLGQGPQFIFQYYEKEERGRGNFPDRFSARQFPNYSSELNVNALLLGDSALYLCASSFSAGEGYGYTFGSGTRLTVV.

The rearrangement links TRBV14 to TRBJ2-1; 9 bases map to TRBD1. Per the germline V gene, CDR1 is SGHDN and CDR2 is FVKESK. The V gene end was trimmed by 3 bases and the J gene end by 3 bases; junction bases not matched to a gene: 3. The CDR3 runs 15 residues. CDR3 sequence: CASSQDRGFYNEQFF. The DNA for the CDR3 is TGTGCCAGCAGCCAGGACAGGGGATTCTACAATGAGCAGTTCTTC.

The V gene is TRBV7-2, the J gene TRBJ1-2; D not certain. The germline V gene encodes CDR1 SGHTA and CDR2 FQGNSA. Trimming removed 0 bases from V and 4 bases from J, with 9 bases in between. This CDR3 region has 14 residues. CDR3 loop: CASSLASLGYGYTF. DNA of the CDR3: TGTGCCAGCAGCTTAGCGAGTCTTGGCTATGGCTACACCTTC.

The chain carries TRBV7-2 and TRBJ2-7; no clear D. V lost 1 base and J 5 bases, leaving 6 bases between the germline ends. The CDR3 has 12 amino acids. From germline, CDR1 is SGHTA and CDR2 FQGNSA. CDR3 bases: TGTGCCAGCAGCTTAGTTCGGGACGAGCAGTACTTC. Its translation is CASSLVRDEQYF.

This chain's CDR3 is CASSSPGTAYEQYF. The CDR3 DNA follows: TGTGCCAGCAGTTCGCCGGGCACCGCCTACGAGCAGTACTTC. The chain recombines TRBV28 with TRBJ2-7, with unresolved D. CDR3 length: 14 residues. Trimming removed 4 bases at V and 2 bases at J, with 12 bases between. CDR1 MDHEN and CDR2 SYDVKM come from the germline V gene.

This chain connects TRBV19 to TRBJ1-1; D gene uncertain. CDR3 size: 16 residues. Germline V gene data show CDR1 as LNHDA and CDR2 as SQIVND (reference sequence). V was clipped by 6 bases and J by 6 bases, with 23 bases between them. The CDR3 protein is CASSRDASPTSPEAFF. In nucleotides, the CDR3 is TGTGCCAGTAGCAGAGACGCGAGCCCTACGAGCCCTGAAGCTTTCTTT.

The CDR3, as DNA: TGTGCCAGCAGCCCCGACGCTATAATCAGTCCCCAGCATTTT. Amino acids: CASSPDAIISPQHF. This chain links TRBV7-3 with TRBJ1-5; D not resolved. The V gene lost 5 bases and the J gene lost 10 bases, with 18 bases spanning the gap. The CDR3 is made up of 14 amino acids. Per germline, CDR1 SGHTA and CDR2 FQGTGA.

The chain is built from TRBV5-4 and TRBJ2-7; D gene ambiguous. The germline V gene has CDR1 SGHNT and CDR2 YYREEE (reference sequence). This CDR3 comprises 13 residues. V was pared by 2 bases and J by 0 bases, with 6 bases between. CDR3 protein: CASSFPPSYEQYF. In DNA, the CDR3 is TGTGCCAGCAGCTTTCCTCCCTCCTACGAGCAGTACTTC.

The chain has TRBV7-2 and TRBJ2-5; D could derive from TRBD1 or TRBD2 (6 bases each). In germline, CDR1 is SGHTA, CDR2 FQGNSA. The germline V and J ends were trimmed by 5 bases and 2 bases, with 15 bases remaining between them. The CDR3 is 15 amino acids. This CDR3 reads CASSRSGGGQETQYF. The DNA for the CDR3 is TGTGCCAGCAGCCGTAGCGGAGGGGGGCAAGAGACCCAGTACTTC.

The V and J genes are TRBV28 and TRBJ1-2; tentatively, D is TRBD1 (5 bases). Trimming shortened V by 9 bases and J by 1 base, and 15 bases separated the two germline ends. The germline gives CDR1 MDHEN, CDR2 SYDVKM. The CDR3 is 14 amino acids. CDR3 loop: CASLRTGDNYGYTF. For the CDR3, the DNA is TGTGCCAGTCTCCGAACAGGAGATAACTATGGCTACACCTTC.

V is TRBV9 and J is TRBJ2-1, with 9 positions matching TRBD2. CDR3 size: 18 residues. Trimming at V came to 0 bases and at J to 8 bases, leaving 15 bases not matched to a gene. CDR1 is SGDLS and CDR2 is YYNGEE in the germline V gene. CDR3 sequence (DNA): TGTGCCAGCAGCGTAGCTACTGGGGGGGTAGCGGGAGCGGATGAGCAGTTCTTC. Translating gives CASSVATGGVAGADEQFF.

The chain recombines TRBV7-3 with TRBJ1-1; D not certain. The CDR3 is 14 amino acids. The V gene's germline CDR1 is SGHTA and CDR2 FQGTGA. V lost 2 bases to trimming and J lost 0 bases, with 7 bases between them. In nucleotides, the CDR3 is TGTGCCAGCAGCTTAGGACGGTTGAACACTGAAGCTTTCTTT. It yields the protein CASSLGRLNTEAFF.

This chain links TRBV2 with TRBJ1-2; D gene ambiguous. This CDR3 has 12 amino acids. Looked up from germline, CDR1 is SNHLY and CDR2 is FYNNEI. Trimming shortened V by 4 bases and J by 5 bases, and 8 bases separated the two germline ends. The CDR3 is CASSAAAYGYTF. DNA for the CDR3: TGTGCCAGCAGTGCGGCGGCGTATGGCTACACCTTC.

The chain links TRBV6-6 to TRBJ2-1, with 8 bases that match TRBD2. The V and J ends lost 2 bases and 5 bases, in that order; junction bases with no gene match: 8. The CDR3 has 16 amino acids. Germline-derived CDR1 and CDR2 are MNHNY and SVGAGI (reference sequence). The CDR3 region is CASSYPTKAGDNEQFF. The CDR3 DNA sequence: TGTGCCAGCAGTTACCCCACGAAAGCGGGGGACAATGAGCAGTTCTTC.

This chain connects TRBV19 to TRBJ2-2, with TRBD1 matching over 8 bases. The CDR3 consists of 16 residues. Germline CDR1 is LNHDA and CDR2 is SQIVND (reference sequence). V lost 7 bases and J lost 1; bases outside the gene matches: 8. In nucleotides, the CDR3 is TGTGCCAGTACGGACAGGGCAAGGGAGAACACCGGGGAGCTGTTTTTT. Protein: CASTDRARENTGELFF.